The clone carrying this T cell receptor (beta chain) was recorded many times. Its antigen is unknown. Amplification of TCR beta CDR3 regions used RNA as the template. The TCR CDR3 was amplified in a first-round RT-PCR using the HTBI primer set. MiXCR was run by TCRdb on the multiplex PCR reads, yielding one entry per CDR3 protein. Of roughly 750,000 distinct CDR3 sequences in the sample, about 15% are singletons; the top ten hold under 8.5%. This sample was taken from a study of T cells in Graves' hyperthyroidism and ophthalmopathy. Study results and caveats: Ophthalmopathy was separated from stable hyperthyroidism by a 13 V-J model. Within blood appeared most thyroid clonotypes that had expanded above 0.001.

The CDR3 has 14 residues. Trimming took 4 bases from V and 7 from J; bases not matched to a gene: 7. CDR1 is MNHEY, CDR2 SMNVEV, per germline (reference sequence). Patients aged 18 to 65 with hyperthyroidism were newly diagnosed, with duration under 2 months. Orbital computed tomography, thyroid ultrasound, serum thyroxine and TRAb, and clinical symptoms together informed the diagnoses. The chain links TRBV27 to TRBJ2-1, with TRBD1 identical over 7 bases. The source material was blood. This TCR was recovered from a man in his late teens or twenties with Graves' hyperthyroidism. CDR3 protein: CASSSTQGSNEQFF. In DNA, the CDR3 is TGTGCCAGCAGTTCAACACAGGGGAGTAATGAGCAGTTCTTC.